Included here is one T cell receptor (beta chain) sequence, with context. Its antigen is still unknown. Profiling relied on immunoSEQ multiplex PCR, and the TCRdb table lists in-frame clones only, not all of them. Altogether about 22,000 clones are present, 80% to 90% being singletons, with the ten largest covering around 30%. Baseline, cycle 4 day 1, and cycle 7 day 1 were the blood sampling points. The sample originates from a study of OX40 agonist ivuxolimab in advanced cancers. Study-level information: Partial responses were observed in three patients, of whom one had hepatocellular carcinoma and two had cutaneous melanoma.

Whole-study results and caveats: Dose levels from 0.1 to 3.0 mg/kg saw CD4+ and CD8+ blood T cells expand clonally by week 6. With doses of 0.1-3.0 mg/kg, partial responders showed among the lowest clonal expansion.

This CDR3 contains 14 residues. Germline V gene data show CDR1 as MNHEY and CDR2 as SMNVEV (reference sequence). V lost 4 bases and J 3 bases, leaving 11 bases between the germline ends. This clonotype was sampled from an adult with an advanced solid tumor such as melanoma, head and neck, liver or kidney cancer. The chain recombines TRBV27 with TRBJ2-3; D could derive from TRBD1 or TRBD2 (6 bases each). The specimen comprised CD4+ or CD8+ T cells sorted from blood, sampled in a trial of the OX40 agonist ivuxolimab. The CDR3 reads CASSSGGTTDTQYF. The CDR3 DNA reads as TGTGCCAGCAGTTCGGGCGGGACAACAGATACGCAGTATTTT.